The 2 T cell receptor beta chains below come from one sample, sequenced in a study of blood T cell repertoires in COVID-19. The repertoire was sequenced with immunoSEQ multiplex PCR; TCRdb's copy has only in-frame clones and lacks some. The sample contains over 11,000 clones, approximately 90% of which appear only once. Sequencing was performed on peripheral blood. These receptors came from a human donor in a cohort sampled during active COVID-19.

J is TRBJ2-7 and V is TRBV4-3, with D possibly being TRBD1 (6 bases). The V end was cut by 3 bases, the J end by 5 bases, with 17 bases between. This CDR3 region has 15 residues. CDR1 and CDR2 (germline): LGHNA, YSLEER. CDR3 DNA sequence: TGCGCCAGCAGCCAGGAACCACAGGGTTGGGACGAGCAGTACTTC. This encodes CASSQEPQGWDEQYF.

This rearrangement joins TRBV29-1 to TRBJ2-1; 11 nucleotides line up with TRBD2. With V trimmed by 7 bases and J by 8 bases, 13 bases remained unmatched. The CDR3 sequence is 15 residues long. The germline V gene has CDR1 SQVTM and CDR2 ANQGSEA. The CDR3 region is CSAETSGIGFDEQFF. CDR3 in DNA: TGCAGCGCTGAGACTAGCGGGATTGGTTTCGATGAGCAGTTCTTC.